The 6 T cell receptor beta chains below all came from one sample that was sequenced in a study of early T cells in non-severe SARS-CoV-2 infection. TCRdb itself ran the 5' RACE reads through MiXCR, one entry per CDR3 protein. The sample lists 70,000 to 90,000 distinct CDR3 sequences; 12% were seen once. Input material: whole blood. The receptor set was obtained from an adult who was a healthcare worker with PCR-confirmed SARS-CoV-2 infection or an uninfected control (not recorded which).

This clonotype was seen ten or more times. The genes are TRBV10-2 and TRBJ2-5, with D hard to call. V was pared by 6 bases and J by 5 bases, with 7 bases between. The germline V gene has CDR1 WSHSY and CDR2 SAAADI. CDR3 length: 11 amino acids. The CDR3, as DNA: TGCGCCAGCAGGTCGATTGAGACCCAGTACTTC. The encoded protein is CASRSIETQYF.

In its sample, this clonotype was seen a few times. The chain employs TRBV6-1 and TRBJ2-1; the D is unclear. Trimming took 0 bases from V and 9 from J, leaving 6 bases between them. The CDR3 is 12 amino acids. CDR1 MNHNS and CDR2 SASEGT come from the germline V gene. The CDR3 sequence: CASSEALTEQFF. The CDR3 DNA reads as TGTGCCAGCAGTGAAGCCCTGACTGAGCAGTTCTTC.

The chain recombines TRBV6-1 with TRBJ2-1; D could derive from TRBD1 or TRBD2 (5 bases each). Trimming removed 7 bases at V and 1 base at J, with 20 bases between. Germline loops: CDR1 MNHNS, CDR2 SASEGT. CDR3 length equals 17 residues. The CDR3 sequence is CASTPGRWGTSYNEQFF. The CDR3 DNA follows: TGTGCCAGCACTCCGGGACGATGGGGAACTTCCTACAATGAGCAGTTCTTC.

Many counts were recorded for this clonotype. The chain has TRBV12-3 or TRBV12-4 and TRBJ1-1; no clear D. Trimming removed 7 bases at V and 5 bases at J, with 11 bases between. This CDR3 has 12 amino acids. CDR3 sequence reads: CASILSGTEAFF. The CDR3 region has the DNA TGTGCCAGCATCCTGTCGGGAACTGAAGCTTTCTTT.

The V call is TRBV20-1, the J call TRBJ2-7; the match to TRBD1 covers 10 bases. CDR1 and CDR2 from the germline V gene are DFQATT and SNEGSKA (reference sequence). This CDR3 spans 15 amino acids. Trimming removed 2 bases from V and 7 bases from J; junction bases left unmatched: 11. The chain's CDR3 is CSARNRDRGPREQYF. Written as DNA, the CDR3 is TGCAGTGCTAGAAACCGGGACAGGGGACCCCGGGAGCAGTACTTC.

This clonotype appeared many times. J is TRBJ1-1 and V is TRBV10-3; a possible D gene is TRBD1 (6 bases). The CDR3 is 15 residues long. Between the trimmed V and J ends, which lost 4 bases and 1 base, there was a span of 13 bases. Germline V gene sequence: CDR1 ENHRY, CDR2 SYGVKD. The CDR3 region is CAISGRGNSNTEAFF. The DNA for the CDR3 is TGTGCCATCAGTGGCAGGGGAAATTCGAACACTGAAGCTTTCTTT.